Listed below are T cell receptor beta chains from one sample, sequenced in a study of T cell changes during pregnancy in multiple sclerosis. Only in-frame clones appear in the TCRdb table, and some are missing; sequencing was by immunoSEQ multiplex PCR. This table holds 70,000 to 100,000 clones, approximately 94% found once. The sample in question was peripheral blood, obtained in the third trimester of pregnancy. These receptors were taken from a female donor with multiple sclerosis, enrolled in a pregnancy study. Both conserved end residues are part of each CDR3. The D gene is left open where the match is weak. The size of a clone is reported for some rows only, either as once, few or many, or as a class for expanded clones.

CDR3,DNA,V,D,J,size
CASSVDWDTGFGTDTQYF,TGTGCCAGCAGCGTAGATTGGGATACAGGGTTCGGGACAGATACGCAGTATTTT,TRBV9,.,TRBJ2-3,.
CASSPHGELEQFF,TGTGCCAGCAGCCCCCACGGTGAGCTTGAGCAGTTCTTC,TRBV11-3,.,TRBJ2-1,.
CASSLGTSGVNEQFF,TGTGCCAGCAGCCTCGGGACTAGCGGGGTCAATGAGCAGTTCTTC,TRBV7-8,TRBD2,TRBJ2-1,.
CASSYAHYNEQFF,TGTGCCAGCAGTTACGCGCATTACAATGAGCAGTTCTTC,TRBV6-5,.,TRBJ2-1,.
CASSYVKGGQTYEQYF,TGTGCCAGCAGTTACGTAAAGGGGGGGCAGACCTACGAGCAGTACTTC,TRBV6-5,.,TRBJ2-7,.
CSVSSGTNTGELFF,TGCAGCGTTTCTAGCGGGACGAACACCGGGGAGCTGTTTTTT,TRBV29-1,TRBD2,TRBJ2-2,.
CSVDDATRYTGELFF,TGCAGCGTTGATGACGCGACTAGATACACCGGGGAGCTGTTTTTT,TRBV29-1,.,TRBJ2-2,.
CASSIVGTGDGYTF,TGTGCCAGTAGTATCGTCGGGACAGGGGATGGCTACACCTTC,TRBV19,TRBD1,TRBJ1-2,.
CASSFVQGLGAKNIQYF,TGTGCCAGCAGTTTTGTTCAGGGGCTGGGAGCCAAAAACATTCAGTACTTC,TRBV28,.,TRBJ2-4,.
CASGGTGGVYGYTF,TGTGCCAGCGGGGGTACAGGGGGTGTCTATGGCTACACCTTC,TRBV27,TRBD1,TRBJ1-2,.
CASTWGQHNEKLFF,TGTGCCAGCACGTGGGGGCAACATAATGAAAAACTGTTTTTT,TRBV28,.,TRBJ1-4,.
CASSVGQGSITNEKLFF,TGTGCCAGCAGCGTTGGACAGGGATCGATAACTAATGAAAAACTGTTTTTT,TRBV7-9,TRBD1,TRBJ1-4,.
CSMSRGDYGYTF,TGTAGTATGTCCCGAGGAGACTATGGCTACACCTTC,TRBV29-1,.,TRBJ1-2,.
CASSTGLGSLAFF,TGTGCCAGCAGTACAGGGCTGGGGAGCTTAGCTTTCTTT,TRBV6-5,.,TRBJ1-1,.
CASSWGRVSYNEQFF,TGTGCCAGCAGCTGGGGGAGGGTTTCATACAATGAGCAGTTCTTC,TRBV9,TRBD2,TRBJ2-1,.
CASSLSASGGDEQYF,TGTGCCAGCAGTCTATCCGCGTCGGGGGGTGACGAGCAGTACTTC,TRBV27,TRBD2,TRBJ2-7,.
CASSIRDLNTEAFF,TGTGCCAGTAGTATACGGGATTTGAACACTGAAGCTTTCTTT,TRBV19,.,TRBJ1-1,.
CASSPGQAYGAQYF,TGTGCCAGTAGTCCGGGACAGGCCTATGGGGCCCAGTACTTC,TRBV19,TRBD1,TRBJ2-5,.
CASSLRMGRASAGELFF,TGTGCCAGCAGCTTAAGGATGGGGAGGGCCAGTGCCGGGGAGCTGTTTTTT,TRBV13,TRBD2,TRBJ2-2,.
CATSSPGTSGYNEQFF,TGTGCCACCAGCAGCCCCGGGACTAGCGGATACAATGAGCAGTTCTTC,TRBV15,TRBD2,TRBJ2-1,.
CASSSGLAGSYEQYF,TGTGCCAGCAGTTCGGGACTAGCGGGGTCCTACGAGCAGTACTTC,TRBV6-6,TRBD2,TRBJ2-7,.
CASSRLTLRGEQFF,TGTGCCAGCAGCCGATTAACTCTCAGGGGGGAGCAGTTCTTC,TRBV14,TRBD1,TRBJ2-1,.
CASSIRTSGSDTQYF,TGTGCCAGTAGTATTAGGACTAGCGGAAGTGATACGCAGTATTTT,TRBV19,TRBD2,TRBJ2-3,.
CASSYSTGSGTGELFF,TGTGCCAGCAGTTACTCAACGGGATCCGGCACCGGGGAGCTGTTTTTT,TRBV6-5,.,TRBJ2-2,.
CASSSQTSQETQYF,TGTGCCAGCAGCAGCCAGACATCCCAAGAGACCCAGTACTTC,TRBV5-4,.,TRBJ2-5,.
CASSLERSSYEQYF,TGCGCCAGCAGCTTAGAGCGGTCCTCCTACGAGCAGTACTTC,TRBV5-1,.,TRBJ2-7,once
CASSVYSLERNEQFF,TGTGCCAGCAGCGTATATAGCTTAGAGAGAAATGAGCAGTTCTTC,TRBV9,.,TRBJ2-1,.
CASSLGSLAGEWQFF,TGTGCCAGCAGCTTAGGTTCTCTAGCGGGAGAATGGCAGTTCTTC,TRBV7-2,TRBD2,TRBJ2-1,once
CASSQEQSANTGELFF,TGCGCCAGCAGCCAAGAACAGTCCGCCAACACCGGGGAGCTGTTTTTT,TRBV4-1,.,TRBJ2-2,.
CASSNYGSGDTQYF,TGTGCCAGCAGCAACTACGGGAGCGGAGATACGCAGTATTTT,TRBV6-6,.,TRBJ2-3,.
CASRGSGSNYEQYF,TGTGCCAGCCGTGGAAGCGGGAGTAACTACGAGCAGTACTTC,TRBV28,TRBD2,TRBJ2-7,.
CASSTQTGGLGEPQHF,TGTGCCAGCAGCACCCAGACAGGGGGGCTAGGAGAGCCCCAGCATTTT,TRBV5-5,TRBD1,TRBJ1-5,.
CSAVTDTQYF,TGCAGTGCCGTCACAGATACGCAGTATTTT,TRBV20-1,.,TRBJ2-3,.
CASTKAGRAPDTQYF,TGTGCCAGCACCAAAGCGGGGAGGGCCCCAGATACGCAGTATTTT,TRBV6-5,TRBD2,TRBJ2-3,.
CASRPTTGITGELFF,TGCGCCAGCAGACCCACGACAGGAATCACCGGGGAGCTGTTTTTT,TRBV5-1,.,TRBJ2-2,.
CASSLDRVRREQYF,TGTGCCAGCAGTCTTGACAGGGTACGACGCGAGCAGTACTTC,TRBV6-5,TRBD1,TRBJ2-7,.
CASSTQETGANVLTF,TGTGCCAGTAGTACCCAGGAAACTGGGGCCAACGTCCTGACTTTC,TRBV19,.,TRBJ2-6,.
CASSLGTGIGEQYF,TGCGCCAGCAGCCTCGGGACAGGGATTGGGGAGCAGTACTTC,TRBV5-1,TRBD1,TRBJ2-7,.
CASSPLIYEQYF,TGTGCCAGCAGCCCCTTAATCTACGAGCAGTACTTC,TRBV6-6,.,TRBJ2-7,.
CASSARDRGNYEQYF,TGTGCCAGCAGCGCGCGGGACAGGGGTAACTACGAGCAGTACTTC,TRBV9,TRBD1,TRBJ2-7,.
CASSGFVGASGELFF,TGTGCCAGCAGTGGGTTTGTGGGGGCGTCCGGGGAGCTGTTTTTT,TRBV25-1,.,TRBJ2-2,.
CASRGQGAGEQYF,TGTGCCAGTAGAGGACAGGGGGCAGGCGAGCAGTACTTC,TRBV19,TRBD1,TRBJ2-7,.
CSVELWGTNTGELFF,TGCAGCGTGGAGTTGTGGGGCACGAACACCGGGGAGCTGTTTTTT,TRBV29-1,.,TRBJ2-2,.
CASSLDTPSTDTQYF,TGCGCCAGCAGCTTGGACACGCCTAGCACAGATACGCAGTATTTT,TRBV5-1,.,TRBJ2-3,few
CSVESSIRYGYTF,TGCAGCGTTGAGAGTAGCATACGATATGGCTACACCTTC,TRBV29-1,.,TRBJ1-2,.